Below, one TCR beta chain is given with its context. Its target is not known. Trimming cost V 5 bases and J 4 bases, with 11 bases left between them. Germline CDR1 reads SGHTA; CDR2 reads FQGNSA. The CDR3 is 13 residues long. MiXCR was run by TCRdb on the 5' RACE reads, yielding one entry per CDR3 protein. The profile shows under 300,000 distinct CDR3 sequences, about 9% of them singletons. This entry belongs to a study of identical twins. Study-level findings and limits: Carriage of fewer insertions was seen in abundant cord blood beta clonotypes, whereas memory repertoires showed none.

Separately, the same data were catalogued under a study of yellow fever vaccine responses in identical twins.

The J gene is TRBJ2-5, the V gene TRBV7-2; D not certain. Material for sequencing was CD8+ T cells sorted from blood. The TCR sequence derives from a woman younger than 35 in good health. CDR3 residues: CASSPFGSETQYF. The DNA for the CDR3 is TGTGCCAGCAGCCCCTTCGGCTCAGAGACCCAGTACTTC.